This T cell receptor beta chain derives from a study of cytomegalovirus exposure and HLA in healthy donors. The PCR used 60 Vbeta and 13 Jbeta primers. Repertoires were generated with immunoSEQ multiplex PCR, while TCRdb's copy carries only in-frame clones and drops some. The sample records approximately 110,000 clones, roughly 70% being singletons. This CDR3 has 18 residues. The sample comprised PBMCs. The TCR originated in a man between 40 and 49 years old in good health and CMV-seronegative. The rearrangement links TRBV21-1 to TRBJ2-1; the listed D gene, TRBD1, was not tested against the DNA. TRBV21-1 is a known pseudogene. This CDR3 is CASSNRGILGTRYNEQFF. The CDR3 DNA follows: TGTGCCAGCAGCAATAGGGGGATCTTAGGAACGAGATACAATGAGCAGTTCTTC.